The entry below gives a single T cell receptor beta chain sequence along with its context. Its specific antigen is unknown. Base qualities were left out, and no much larger clone turns up one base away. The germline V and J ends show losses of 2 bases and 4 bases respectively, and no gene match explains 9 bases of the junction. From the germline V gene (reference sequence), CDR1 is MNHEY and CDR2 is SMNVEV. The CDR3 sequence holds 17 residues, the cysteine and phenylalanine included. The kept DNA is CDR3 alone, 51 bases in frame from the first base. Enrolling through a virtual design, the prospective study's participants ranged in age from roughly 18 to 90 years and lived across approximately 25 United States geographic areas. Cohort assignment in the prospective study relied on participant-reported clinical history from a screening survey and a study questionnaire. Mobile phlebotomists in the prospective study collected whole blood, serum and a nasopharyngeal or oropharyngeal swab from every participant. Additional blood draws and questionnaires over an approximately two-month period could optionally be provided by prospective study participants. Blood samples from the prospective study were shipped frozen or at room temperature prior to DNA extraction.

This sample was taken from a study of blood T cell repertoires in COVID-19 (dated by TCRdb to 2018 to 2020). For the study in its entirety: Recovered participants in ImmuneRACE Cohort 3 were defined by two consecutive negative NP/OP PCR tests, clearance by a healthcare professional, or resolution of symptoms. Samples from collaborators originated in the United States, Italy and Spain and spanned both the acute and convalescent phases of COVID-19. The material from the prospective study consisted of cDNA or gDNA derived from T cells, B-cell-depleted T cells, or PBMCs. The dataset comprised deeply sampled blood TCRbeta repertoires from subjects exposed to, actively infected with, or recovered from COVID-19. The repertoires were released in a freely available public database intended as a resource for research on the immune response to SARS-CoV-2. The samples were drawn from the first 160 participants of the ongoing ImmuneRACE study and from 1,254 subjects provided by 6 global collaborators. A de-identified subject ID, COVID-19 status, age in years and sex were almost always included in the sample metadata. HLA class I and class II types, where available, came from metadata supplied by the sample provider rather than from assay-based typing. The full study reports these points: The quantity of clinical and demographic metadata differed by source and by participant and was supplied without curation.

TCRbeta CDR3 regions were amplified from genomic DNA by means of the immunoSEQ Assay, a bias-controlled multiplex PCR. On the study's bioinformatics: Nucleated cell counts per sample were estimated from amplification of reference gene primers within the assay. To quantify the absolute abundance of each unique TCRbeta CDR3 rearrangement, sequence reads were collapsed and filtered. For each sample, productive Simpson clonality was calculated by taking the square root of Simpson's diversity index across productive rearrangements. What TCRdb holds here is the immuneACCESS table cut down to in-frame rearrangements. Part of the clones is not present; checked against another copy, under half of the missing clones reflect an unresolved V gene, and the others are unexplained. The V and J calls and clone size were taken over from that table, and D and trimming were inferred from the DNA. This sample is represented by more than 300,000 clones; about 87% of them were singletons. Approximately 1.9% of the sample is taken by the ten largest.

This sequence originates from a man aged 35 to 55 in a cohort exposed to, infected with or recovered from COVID-19 (not recorded which). The sample taken for sequencing was PBMCs or T cells enriched from blood (not recorded which). The rearrangement combines TRBV27 with TRBJ2-3; the junction holds 10 bases that match TRBD2. The nucleotide sequence reads TGTGCCAGCAGTTTAGGGTCTCTAGCGGGAGTGTCAGATACGCAGTATTTT. The translation is CASSLGSLAGVSDTQYF.